Below, 5 T cell receptor beta chains from the same sample are listed, as sequenced in a study of blood T cell repertoires in COVID-19 (dated by TCRdb to between 2020 and 2021). The library relied on the immunoSEQ multiplex PCR assay. The source is immuneACCESS, and TCRdb retained only in-frame sequences with V and J called. Part of the clones is not carried over; for the studies checked, unresolved V genes explain less than half of this, and the remainder is unexplained. The sample includes fewer than 150,000 clones, with less than 90% observed a single time. The top ten clones comprise 7.9% of the sample. Sequencing was carried out using peripheral blood. These TCRs come from an older man who had recovered from COVID-19.

This clone has just one count. The V and J genes are TRBV6-6 and TRBJ2-5; 7 bases are shared with TRBD2. CDR1 and CDR2 (germline): MNHNY, SVGAGI (reference sequence). The V segment lost 4 bases and the J segment 0 bases; nucleotides outside the gene matches: 8. The CDR3 runs to 16 residues. The CDR3 loop is CASSSPFAGDQETQYF. Here the CDR3 DNA reads TGTGCCAGCAGTTCCCCCTTTGCGGGGGACCAAGAGACCCAGTACTTC.

The chain uses TRBV29-1 and TRBJ2-7; D remains unclear. V shed 4 bases and J shed 5 bases, with 18 bases lying between them. This CDR3 spans 14 amino acids. CDR1 and CDR2 (germline): SQVTM, ANQGSEA. CDR3 nucleotide sequence: TGCAGCGTTGCTCTAAGAACAGCTCTTGACGAGCAGTACTTC. This gives the protein CSVALRTALDEQYF.

The rearrangement links TRBV28 to TRBJ1-2, with 10 bases aligning to TRBD1. This CDR3 comprises 15 residues. Germline CDR1 is MDHEN and CDR2 is SYDVKM. The V and J ends lost 6 bases and 8 bases, in that order; junction bases with no gene match: 12. The CDR3 spells CASSLLMGQGSGYTF. The CDR3 DNA reads TGTGCCAGCAGCCTTCTGATGGGACAGGGGTCAGGCTACACCTTC.

V gene TRBV5-1 combines with J gene TRBJ2-7; 10 nucleotides line up with TRBD1. The CDR3 sequence is 14 residues long. V was clipped by 7 bases and J by 1 base; unmatched bases: 5. Germline V gene data show CDR1 as SGHRS and CDR2 as YFSETQ. CDR3 protein: CASAVGQGSYEQYF. The CDR3 coding sequence is TGCGCCAGCGCAGTGGGACAGGGGTCCTACGAGCAGTACTTC. The whole variable domain, remainder taken from reference TRBV5-1 and TRBJ2-7, is KAGVTQTPRYLIKTRGQQVTLSCSPISGHRSVSWYQQTPGQGLQFLFEYFSETQRNKGNFPGRFSGRQFSNSRSEMNVSTLELGDSALYLCASAVGQGSYEQYFGPGTRLTVT.

The V gene is TRBV5-5, the J gene TRBJ2-7, with 7 positions matching TRBD1. The junction had 9 bases not matched to a gene; V was cut back by 0 bases and J by 0 bases. The CDR3 totals 17 residues. Germline-derived CDR1 and CDR2 are SGHKS and YYEKEE (reference sequence). The CDR3 nucleotides read TGTGCCAGCAGCTTGGTCGCGACAGGGATTTACTCCTACGAGCAGTACTTC. The encoded protein is CASSLVATGIYSYEQYF.